The clone carrying this T cell receptor beta chain was recorded many times. What it binds is unknown. As for the cDNA, it was generated by 5'RACE with 10-nucleotide random UMIs. Every sequencing run produced over 200 million TCR-beta sequences, and the sequences from any one run covered 15-18 subjects. One entry per CDR3 protein results from TCRdb running MiXCR on the 5' RACE reads. The repertoire consists of roughly 56,000 distinct CDR3 sequences, with about an eighth occurring once and the leading ten covering over 1.5%. This specimen comes from a study of neurological immune-mediated disorders. CDR1 is SGHTA, CDR2 FQGNSA, per germline. The CDR3 totals 11 residues. The V gene lost 1 base and the J gene lost 11 bases, with 8 bases spanning the gap. Broader study findings: The level of TCR clonal expansion was highest in patients with HTLV-1-associated myelopathy and lowest in multiple sclerosis, where it fell below the level seen in healthy controls.

The rearrangement uses TRBV7-2 and TRBJ1-1; unclear D gene. This clonotype was obtained from a man in his fifties or sixties in good health. The sample comprised PBMCs. The CDR3 bases are TGTGCCAGCAGCTTAGGGATTGAGGCTTTCTTT. This encodes CASSLGIEAFF.